The present T cell receptor (beta chain) was sequenced within a study of vaccination and CD4 T cells after COVID-19. On the study more broadly: Blood was drawn a median around 71 days post second dose, range 14 to 241. General study results and limits: Relatively few convalescent patients and no early post-infection timepoints were analyzed.

With regard to this clonotype: The antigen remains undetermined.

Using its own MiXCR run on the PCR reads, TCRdb lists one record per CDR3 protein. The top ten clones hold around 1% of a sample with fewer than 25,000 distinct CDR3 sequences, 45% to 65% of them seen once. The trim removed 5 bases at V and 5 bases at J, leaving 5 bases unmatched. The germline gives CDR1 SGHVS, CDR2 FQNEAQ. The CDR3 has 15 amino acids. The clonotype originates from a human donor who had recovered from COVID-19. V gene TRBV7-8 combines with J gene TRBJ2-3; 12 positions agree with TRBD2. The sample here was CD4+ T cells from blood, taken before SARS-CoV-2 vaccination. CDR3 protein: CASSTGLAGRDTQYF. Written as DNA, the CDR3 is TGTGCCAGCAGCACTGGACTAGCGGGAAGAGATACGCAGTATTTT.